What follows are 7 T cell receptor beta chains derived from one specimen sequenced in a study of blood T cells in healthy people across ages. A second PCR of roughly 6 to 12 cycles used a sample-barcoded 5' primer and a J-beta primer mix. TCRdb used MiXCR to reprocess the 5' RACE reads, holding one entry per CDR3 protein. Of about 1.7 million distinct CDR3 sequences listed, roughly 27% are singletons. Source material: blood. Receptor source: a woman in her twenties or thirties in good health.

The V call is TRBV15, the J call TRBJ2-7; 9 bases fit TRBD2. CDR1 is LNHNV, CDR2 YYDKDF, per germline (reference sequence). CDR3 size: 18 residues. Unmatched junction bases numbered 20, after V lost 4 bases and J lost 7 bases. This CDR3 is CATSMGLTSTSGLGEQYF. The CDR3 bases are TGTGCCACCAGCATGGGTCTCACCTCGACTAGCGGACTTGGGGAGCAGTACTTC.

This clonotype was observed a handful of times. V usage is TRBV3-1 and J usage is TRBJ2-7; 8 bases fit TRBD2. V lost 1 base, J lost 2 bases, and 4 bases stayed unmatched. The germline V gene encodes CDR1 LGHDT and CDR2 YNNKEL (reference sequence). The CDR3 has 15 residues. The CDR3 coding sequence is TGTGCCAGCAGCCAAGCGCCCGGGGGGGCCTACGAGCAGTACTTC. Amino acids: CASSQAPGGAYEQYF.

This clonotype was recorded a few times. The rearrangement uses TRBV7-2 and TRBJ2-7; 9 bases match TRBD2. The CDR3 contains 16 residues. The germline V gene encodes CDR1 SGHTA and CDR2 FQGNSA. Germline trimming cut 1 base from V and 1 base from J; bases unmatched to any gene: 5. CDR3 coding DNA: TGTGCCAGCAGCTTAGAAGGCGGGAGGGCTTCCTACGAGCAGTACTTC. Translating it yields CASSLEGGRASYEQYF.

This clonotype was detected only a few times. The chain links TRBV12-3 or TRBV12-4 to TRBJ2-3; 8 positions agree with TRBD1. This CDR3 is built from 15 residues. Unmatched junction bases numbered 6, after V lost 3 bases and J lost 4 bases. The DNA for the CDR3 is TGTGCCAGCAGTTTGTCGGGGGACAGGTCAGATACGCAGTATTTT. It codes for CASSLSGDRSDTQYF.

The chain links TRBV4-1 to TRBJ2-1; D not resolved. V lost 3 bases and J lost 10, with 13 bases in between. There are 13 residues in the CDR3. Germline CDR1 is MGHRA and CDR2 is YSYEKL. In DNA, the CDR3 is TGCGCCAGCAGCCAGGAAGTTTCGAGCGAGCAGTTCTTC. It specifies CASSQEVSSEQFF.

Only a few counts were recorded for this clonotype. This chain links TRBV20-1 with TRBJ2-7; 7 nucleotides agree with TRBD1. This CDR3 is built from 16 residues. Germline V gene sequence: CDR1 DFQATT, CDR2 SNEGSKA (reference sequence). J lost 4 bases, V lost 6 bases, and 18 bases had no gene match. CDR3 sequence reads: CSADNRGDTALYEQYF. CDR3 DNA sequence: TGCAGTGCGGATAACAGGGGCGACACGGCCTTATACGAGCAGTACTTC.

This clonotype has more than one count but fewer than ten. The chain uses TRBV6-4 and TRBJ2-1; 7 bases match TRBD2. Germline CDR1 MRHNA, CDR2 SNTAGT. The CDR3 is 20 residues long. V lost 2 bases to trimming and J lost 0 bases; unmatched junction nucleotides: 16. In DNA form, the CDR3 reads TGTGCCAGCAGTGACCTTGACCTAGCGGAGGGTCTAAACTCCTACAATGAGCAGTTCTTC. Protein: CASSDLDLAEGLNSYNEQFF.